A selection of T cell receptor beta chains follows, all from one sample in a study of blood T cells in healthy people across ages. Via MiXCR, TCRdb re-called the 5' RACE reads, giving one row per CDR3 protein. The data contain some 1 million distinct CDR3 sequences, less than 50% of them singletons. Input material: blood. The receptors were sampled from a woman aged 55-69 years in good health. Each CDR3 is given with its conserved first and last residue. D genes are given only for firm matches. Only some rows state a clone size, as once, few, many or a class for expanded clones.

J gene,V gene,clone size,D gene,CDR3 protein,CDR3 DNA
TRBJ1-6,TRBV20-1,.,.,CSAPAGTYNSPLHF,TGCAGTGCCCCAGCTGGGACCTATAATTCACCCCTCCACTTT
TRBJ2-1,TRBV7-9,.,TRBD1,CASSQPDRDYNEQFF,TGTGCCAGCAGCCAACCAGACAGGGACTACAATGAGCAGTTCTTC
TRBJ2-5,TRBV15,once,TRBD1,CATSRTGMKETQYF,TGTGCCACCAGCAGGACAGGGATGAAAGAGACCCAGTACTTC
TRBJ2-5,TRBV20-1,.,TRBD2,CSASQAGVAGQYF,TGCAGTGCTAGTCAGGCGGGAGTCGCCGGGCAGTACTTC
TRBJ1-1,TRBV4-2,.,.,CASSQGTVAFF,TGTGCCAGCAGCCAAGGGACCGTGGCTTTCTTT
TRBJ2-7,TRBV20-1,.,.,CSARLGGSYEQYF,TGCAGTGCTAGATTAGGGGGGTCCTACGAGCAGTACTTC
TRBJ1-5,TRBV20-1,.,.,CSAAQGRGQPQHF,TGCAGTGCCGCTCAGGGCCGTGGGCAGCCCCAGCATTTT
TRBJ1-1,TRBV12-3/TRBV12-4,few,.,CASTLDNTEAFF,TGTGCCAGCACCCTAGACAACACTGAAGCTTTCTTT
TRBJ2-3,TRBV9,once,TRBD2,CASSRSRTSGAPDTQYF,TGTGCCAGCAGCAGATCCCGGACTAGCGGGGCCCCAGATACGCAGTATTTT
TRBJ2-3,TRBV20-1,.,.,CSARDMTRALDTQYF,TGCAGTGCTAGAGATATGACCCGGGCGTTAGATACGCAGTATTTT
TRBJ2-7,TRBV7-9,.,.,CASSSVRPEALSYEQYF,TGTGCCAGCAGCTCAGTCCGTCCTGAGGCGTTATCCTACGAGCAGTACTTC
TRBJ2-7,TRBV6-1,.,TRBD2,CASSEALAVYNEQYF,TGTGCCAGCAGTGAAGCACTAGCGGTCTACAATGAGCAGTACTTC
TRBJ2-4,TRBV30,.,.,CAWSPIAKNIQYF,TGTGCCTGGAGTCCCATAGCCAAAAACATTCAGTACTTC
TRBJ1-2,TRBV3-1,few,.,CASSYLGEDYGYTF,TGTGCCAGCAGCTATTTGGGGGAGGACTATGGCTACACCTTC
TRBJ2-3,TRBV6-2/TRBV6-3,few,TRBD2,CASSYSIGRVTSGRGSDTQYF,TGTGCCAGCAGTTACTCGATTGGCCGTGTCACTAGCGGGAGGGGATCGGATACGCAGTATTTT
TRBJ1-2,TRBV28,.,.,CASSLPIGQGYTF,TGTGCCAGCAGTTTACCCATCGGGCAGGGCTACACCTTC
TRBJ2-3,TRBV7-8,once,TRBD2,CASSLALRLAALTDTQYF,TGTGCCAGCAGCTTAGCTCTCAGGCTAGCGGCCCTCACAGATACGCAGTATTTT
TRBJ2-5,TRBV27,few,.,CASSLLGAQETQYF,TGTGCCAGCAGTTTATTAGGAGCCCAAGAGACCCAGTACTTC
TRBJ2-3,TRBV12-3/TRBV12-4,.,TRBD2,CASTTLGSGLAGTDTQYF,TGTGCCAGCACAACCCTAGGTTCGGGACTAGCGGGCACAGATACGCAGTATTTT
TRBJ1-5,TRBV12-3/TRBV12-4,.,TRBD1,CASSSGPGQSNQPQHF,TGTGCCAGCAGTTCCGGCCCGGGACAGAGCAATCAGCCCCAGCATTTT
TRBJ2-7,TRBV20-1,.,TRBD1,CSAEGQGTSYEQYF,TGCAGTGCTGAAGGACAGGGAACGAGCTACGAGCAGTACTTC
TRBJ2-3,TRBV6-2/TRBV6-3,.,TRBD1,CASTTRNRGSADTQYF,TGTGCCAGCACCACCCGAAACAGGGGTTCGGCAGATACGCAGTATTTT
TRBJ2-5,TRBV7-8,.,TRBD2,CASSPGLGEYF,TGTGCCAGCAGCCCGGGACTAGGCGAGTACTTC
TRBJ2-1,TRBV7-3,.,TRBD2,CASSLSGKTGNEQFF,TGTGCCAGCAGCCTTAGCGGGAAAACGGGGAATGAGCAGTTCTTC
TRBJ2-3,TRBV20-1,few,.,CSATLITGTPPSTDTQYF,TGCAGTGCCACCTTGATTACCGGGACCCCACCGAGCACAGATACGCAGTATTTT
TRBJ2-3,TRBV24-1,.,TRBD2,CATSDLGGLAGADTQYF,TGTGCCACCAGTGATTTGGGAGGACTAGCGGGAGCTGATACGCAGTATTTT
TRBJ2-2,TRBV9,.,TRBD1,CASSVGQGANTGELFF,TGTGCCAGCAGCGTAGGGCAGGGGGCTAACACCGGGGAGCTGTTTTTT
TRBJ2-4,TRBV27,.,TRBD2,CASRVTGGNIQYF,TGTGCCAGCAGGGTCACCGGGGGGAACATTCAGTACTTC
TRBJ2-3,TRBV20-1,.,TRBD2,CSAPRTSGSTDTQYF,TGCAGTGCTCCGCGAACTAGCGGGAGCACAGATACGCAGTATTTT
TRBJ2-5,TRBV9,few,TRBD2,CASNHGLAGPSPVETQYF,TGTGCCAGCAACCACGGACTAGCGGGACCTTCGCCGGTGGAGACCCAGTACTTC
TRBJ2-1,TRBV10-3,.,TRBD2,CAITQGLADNEQFF,TGTGCCATCACCCAGGGACTAGCGGACAATGAGCAGTTCTTC
TRBJ2-1,TRBV7-9,many,.,CASSLVPIGQSRSEQFF,TGTGCCAGCAGCTTAGTGCCGATAGGACAGTCCCGGAGTGAGCAGTTCTTC
TRBJ2-5,TRBV28,.,.,CASNWGLQETQYF,TGTGCCAGCAATTGGGGGTTACAAGAGACCCAGTACTTC
TRBJ1-4,TRBV20-1,.,.,CSAPRVAGNEKLFF,TGCAGTGCTCCCAGAGTTGCGGGGAATGAAAAACTGTTTTTT
TRBJ2-5,TRBV5-1,few,.,CASSLDGTAGLKETQYF,TGCGCCAGCAGCTTGGATGGCACTGCGGGACTGAAAGAGACCCAGTACTTC
TRBJ2-5,TRBV7-9,few,.,CASSFTRGEETQYF,TGTGCCAGCAGCTTTACGAGAGGGGAGGAGACCCAGTACTTC
TRBJ2-5,TRBV20-1,.,TRBD1,CSARGSGGETQYF,TGCAGTGCTAGAGGGTCAGGGGGAGAGACCCAGTACTTC
TRBJ2-3,TRBV12-3/TRBV12-4,.,TRBD2,CASSFTAGGRADTQYF,TGTGCCAGCAGTTTTACCGCGGGAGGGCGGGCAGATACGCAGTATTTT
TRBJ2-3,TRBV21-1,few,.,CASRELAGLLRGTDTQYF,TGTGCCAGCCGCGAACTAGCGGGACTTCTCAGGGGCACAGATACGCAGTATTTT
TRBJ2-5,TRBV27,.,TRBD1,CASSLSGTAIQETQYF,TGTGCCAGCAGTTTGTCCGGGACAGCCATCCAAGAGACCCAGTACTTC
TRBJ2-7,TRBV20-1,.,.,CSARGVPASSYEQYF,TGCAGTGCTAGAGGGGTACCGGCGAGCTCCTACGAGCAGTACTTC
TRBJ1-1,TRBV27,.,TRBD1,CASSWPGGQAFF,TGTGCCAGCAGTTGGCCAGGGGGGCAAGCTTTCTTT
TRBJ2-1,TRBV29-1,few,.,CTGLRGGDEQFF,TGCACGGGGCTGAGGGGCGGGGATGAGCAGTTCTTC
TRBJ2-1,TRBV7-9,.,.,CASSPPRALWNEQFF,TGTGCCAGCAGCCCGCCCCGGGCCCTCTGGAATGAGCAGTTCTTC
TRBJ2-7,TRBV13,.,.,CASSLSGELAYEQYF,TGTGCCAGCAGCTTATCGGGGGAGCTTGCCTACGAGCAGTACTTC
TRBJ1-6,TRBV10-3,.,TRBD1,CANAGTANSPLHF,TGTGCCAACGCCGGGACAGCTAATTCACCCCTCCACTTT
TRBJ2-7,TRBV6-5,.,TRBD1,CASSRAGTGMFEQYF,TGTGCCAGCAGCCGTGCCGGGACAGGGATGTTCGAGCAGTACTTC
TRBJ2-6,TRBV21-1,few,.,CASSKIGTETSGANVLTF,TGTGCCAGCAGCAAAATCGGGACGGAAACCTCTGGGGCCAACGTCCTGACTTTC
TRBJ2-7,TRBV5-1,.,.,CASSLDISRRPSYEQYF,TGCGCCAGCAGCTTGGATATAAGTAGACGGCCCTCCTACGAGCAGTACTTC
TRBJ2-7,TRBV5-1,few,.,CASSPNTGRSYEQYF,TGCGCCAGCAGCCCAAATACAGGCCGATCCTACGAGCAGTACTTC
TRBJ2-7,TRBV29-1,few,TRBD2,CSVVRGLVNEQYF,TGCAGCGTTGTACGGGGACTAGTCAACGAGCAGTACTTC
TRBJ2-4,TRBV7-8,few,TRBD1,CASSFRTGAAVAKNIQYF,TGTGCCAGCAGCTTCCGGACAGGGGCCGCCGTAGCCAAAAACATTCAGTACTTC
TRBJ2-1,TRBV11-2,.,TRBD2,CASSSLAEKYNEQFF,TGTGCCAGCAGCTCTCTAGCGGAAAAATACAATGAGCAGTTCTTC
TRBJ2-3,TRBV9,.,.,CASSAPNTEYTDTQYF,TGTGCCAGCAGCGCGCCCAATACGGAGTACACAGATACGCAGTATTTT
TRBJ2-5,TRBV4-1,.,.,CASSQEASGGETQYF,TGCGCCAGCAGCCAAGAAGCGAGTGGAGGAGAGACCCAGTACTTC
TRBJ2-7,TRBV28,.,.,CASSLPTLGEQYF,TGTGCCAGCAGTCTCCCAACACTAGGCGAGCAGTACTTC
TRBJ2-7,TRBV24-1,.,.,CATSEGGTYEQYF,TGTGCCACCAGTGAGGGAGGAACCTACGAGCAGTACTTC